The clone carrying this TCR beta chain appeared once. The sample is drawn from a study of blood T cell repertoires in COVID-19. This CDR3 comprises 14 residues. Germline V lookup: CDR1 GTSNPN, CDR2 SVGIG (reference sequence). The V segment lost 4 bases and the J segment 4 bases; nucleotides outside the gene matches: 4. In the original workflow: How many nucleated cells were present was estimated from reference gene primer amplification. Repertoires were generated with immunoSEQ multiplex PCR, while TCRdb's copy carries only in-frame clones and drops some. That table furnishes V, J and clone size, whereas the DNA furnished D and trimming. In the table there are 250,000 to 350,000 clones, roughly 87% of which are singletons.

The chain is built from TRBV30 and TRBJ2-3; TRBD2 aligns across 11 bases. This clonotype was obtained from a woman in her thirties who had recovered from COVID-19. Sample: PBMCs or T cells enriched from blood (not recorded which). The CDR3 bases are TGTGCCTGGACCCTAGCGGGAGGTCCAGATACGCAGTATTTT. Translated: CAWTLAGGPDTQYF.